Detailed here is one T cell receptor beta chain. Its specificity is not known. V lost 4 bases and J lost 2, with 4 bases in between. Germline assignment: CDR1 SEHNR and CDR2 FQNEAQ (reference sequence). The length of the CDR3 is 12 residues. The treatment is: some 20 received Ad26.COV2.S at low or high dose, single or two shots; a few received placebo; per-sample allocation not given. Day 63 after the first injection of vaccine or placebo was the sampling time. Data came from immunoSEQ multiplex PCR; TCRdb stores just in-frame clones and leaves some out. The data hold hundreds of thousands of clones, with approximately 88% observed a single time. The data originate from a study of Ad26.COV2.S vaccination and SARS-CoV-2 variants. Study results and limitations: Greater spike-specific TCR breadth was seen in vaccine recipients than in placebo recipients.

The chain carries TRBV7-9 and TRBJ2-3, with D unclear. Sequences were derived from peripheral blood, sampled in a trial of Ad26.COV2.S vaccine versus placebo. The sequence came from a person between 18 and 60 years old who received the Ad26.COV2.S COVID-19 vaccine or a placebo. Here the CDR3 reads CASSSITDTQYF. For the CDR3, the DNA is TGTGCCAGCAGCTCGATCACAGATACGCAGTATTTT.